A selection of T cell receptor beta chains follows, all from one sample in a study of cytotoxic CD8 clonotypes in ibrutinib-treated CLL. Repertoires were generated with immunoSEQ multiplex PCR, while TCRdb's copy carries only in-frame clones and drops some. This sample yields about 160,000 clones, of which 70% to 85% are seen a single time; roughly 1.9% belongs to the top ten. Source: PBMCs, taken after 12 months of ibrutinib treatment. The receptors were sampled from a human donor with chronic lymphocytic leukemia. Each CDR3 is given with its conserved first and last residue. The D gene is left open where the match is weak. Clone size, where shown, is once, few, many, or a class for clones that have expanded.

V gene	J gene	D gene	clone size	CDR3 protein	CDR3 DNA
TRBV27	TRBJ2-7	.	few	CASSLSQGQRYEQYF	TGTGCCAGCAGTTTATCGCAGGGTCAACGCTACGAGCAGTACTTC
TRBV2	TRBJ2-1	TRBD1	.	CASSTTGGFSYNEQFF	TGTGCCAGCAGTACTACAGGGGGCTTCTCCTACAATGAGCAGTTCTTC
TRBV28	TRBJ1-1	.	.	CASSPGHLVNTEAFF	TGTGCCAGCAGCCCGGGACACCTAGTAAACACTGAAGCTTTCTTT
TRBV19	TRBJ1-2	.	.	CASSDTATANYGYTF	TGTGCCAGTTCTGATACCGCTACCGCTAACTATGGCTACACCTTC
TRBV6-1	TRBJ1-1	.	.	CASSKANRDRTEAFF	TGTGCCAGCAGCAAGGCAAACAGGGATCGCACTGAAGCTTTCTTT
TRBV28	TRBJ2-3	TRBD2	.	CASTRGGQGSTDTQYF	TGTGCCAGCACCCGGGGGGGGCAGGGGAGCACAGATACGCAGTATTTT
TRBV5-6	TRBJ2-5	TRBD2	.	CASSLVIAGGKEAQYF	TGTGCCAGCAGCTTGGTGATAGCGGGGGGGAAAGAGGCCCAGTACTTC
TRBV7-9	TRBJ1-1	.	.	CASSPEETAEAFF	TGTGCCAGCAGCCCCGAGGAGACAGCTGAAGCTTTCTTT
TRBV25-1	TRBJ2-3	TRBD2	.	CASSYSGLARGADTQYF	TGTGCCAGCAGTTACTCGGGACTAGCGAGGGGGGCAGATACGCAGTATTTT
TRBV4-1	TRBJ2-3	.	.	CASSQEGPHYSDTQYF	TGCGCCAGCAGCCAAGAGGGGCCCCACTATTCAGATACGCAGTATTTT
TRBV7-8	TRBJ2-1	TRBD2	.	CASSLERGTEQFF	TGTGCCAGCAGCTTAGAGCGGGGAACTGAGCAGTTCTTC
TRBV6-5	TRBJ2-1	.	.	CASSYEGDEQFF	TGTGCCAGCAGTTACGAAGGGGATGAGCAGTTCTTC
TRBV6-1	TRBJ1-5	.	.	CASSEGQGAQPQHF	TGTGCCAGCAGTGAGGGGCAGGGCGCTCAGCCCCAGCATTTT
TRBV7-9	TRBJ2-1	.	.	CASRPLGQPKQFF	TGTGCCAGCAGACCCCTCGGACAGCCAAAGCAGTTCTTC
TRBV10-1	TRBJ1-6	.	.	CASSAGGRYNSPLHF	TGCGCCAGCAGTGCGGGGGGGCGGTATAATTCACCCCTCCACTTT
TRBV6-1	TRBJ1-2	.	.	CASSWGYGYTF	TGTGCCAGCAGTTGGGGCTATGGCTACACCTTC
TRBV6-6	TRBJ2-7	.	.	CASSQGGLVEQYF	TGTGCCAGCAGCCAGGGGGGACTCGTGGAGCAGTACTTC
TRBV21-1	TRBJ2-3	.	.	CASSNEEREGTLDTQYF	TGTGCCAGCAGCAACGAAGAACGGGAGGGCACGCTAGATACGCAGTATTTT
TRBV9	TRBJ2-2	.	.	CASSEPYNTGELFF	TGTGCCAGCAGCGAACCCTACAACACCGGGGAGCTGTTTTTT
TRBV9	TRBJ2-3	TRBD2	.	CASSVRPGGGADTQYF	TGTGCCAGCAGCGTACGTCCCGGCGGGGGGGCAGATACGCAGTATTTT
TRBV10-3	TRBJ1-6	.	.	CAISESGDLSSYNSPLHF	TGTGCCATCAGTGAGTCGGGGGATTTAAGCTCCTATAATTCACCCCTCCACTTT
TRBV6-6	TRBJ1-5	.	few	CASNPWPRQPQHF	TGTGCCAGCAATCCCTGGCCGCGGCAGCCCCAGCATTTT
TRBV7-9	TRBJ2-1	TRBD2	.	CASSDPGLAGALSYNEQFF	TGTGCCAGCAGCGATCCGGGACTAGCGGGGGCCCTCTCCTACAATGAGCAGTTCTTC
TRBV4-3	TRBJ2-1	TRBD2	.	CASSRGRGEYNEQFF	TGCGCCAGCAGCCGGGGGAGGGGAGAATACAATGAGCAGTTCTTC
TRBV25-1	TRBJ2-7	TRBD2	.	CASSGTSGMLTSYEQYF	TGTGCCAGCAGTGGGACTAGCGGGATGCTTACATCCTACGAGCAGTACTTC
TRBV25-1	TRBJ2-7	.	.	CASSDPGTGTYEQYF	TGTGCCAGCAGTGACCCAGGGACGGGAACCTACGAGCAGTACTTC
TRBV10-3	TRBJ1-4	TRBD1	.	CAISRGEGTGEWKLFF	TGTGCCATCAGCAGGGGGGAAGGGACAGGGGAGTGGAAACTGTTTTTT
TRBV19	TRBJ2-6	TRBD1	.	CATAQGAGGANVLTF	TGTGCCACCGCCCAGGGGGCGGGGGGGGCCAACGTCCTGACTTTC
TRBV7-2	TRBJ1-5	TRBD1	.	CASSEGQHSNQPQHF	TGTGCCAGCAGCGAGGGACAGCATAGCAATCAGCCCCAGCATTTT
TRBV6-4	TRBJ2-1	.	.	CASSASQGLGEQFF	TGTGCCAGCAGTGCCAGTCAGGGGTTGGGTGAGCAGTTCTTC
TRBV7-9	TRBJ2-6	.	.	CASSLRDSGANVLTF	TGTGCCAGCAGCTTAAGGGACTCTGGGGCCAACGTCCTGACTTTC
TRBV10-3	TRBJ1-2	.	.	CAISESMGSWRGYTF	TGTGCCATCAGTGAGTCGATGGGCAGCTGGCGTGGCTACACCTTC
TRBV27	TRBJ1-2	.	once	CASRVDGNYGYTF	TGTGCCAGCAGAGTAGACGGGAACTATGGCTACACCTTC
TRBV28	TRBJ1-2	TRBD1	.	CASSSAGQSYGYTF	TGTGCCAGCAGCTCCGCGGGACAGTCATATGGCTACACCTTC
TRBV18	TRBJ2-3	.	.	CASSPPLADTQYF	TGTGCCAGCTCACCACCTCTAGCAGATACGCAGTATTTT
TRBV7-6	TRBJ1-1	.	.	CASSLGPPNTEAFF	TGTGCCAGCAGCTTAGGACCCCCGAACACTGAAGCTTTCTTT
TRBV7-9	TRBJ1-1	.	.	CASSLRGETAAEAFF	TGTGCCAGCAGCTTACGCGGGGAGACGGCTGCTGAAGCTTTCTTT
TRBV30	TRBJ1-1	.	.	CAWRPGPTEAFF	TGTGCCTGGAGACCGGGCCCCACCGAGGCTTTCTTT
TRBV11-2	TRBJ2-7	TRBD1	.	CASSDQGASYEQYF	TGTGCCAGCAGCGATCAGGGGGCCTCCTACGAGCAGTACTTC
TRBV5-1	TRBJ2-2	TRBD1	.	CASREQDRAGELFF	TGCGCCAGCAGAGAACAAGACAGGGCCGGGGAGCTGTTTTTT
TRBV29-1	TRBJ1-1	.	.	CSVERGPGVGNTEAFF	TGCAGCGTTGAACGAGGGCCAGGGGTCGGGAACACTGAAGCTTTCTTT
TRBV11-3	TRBJ2-1	.	.	CASSASGVRQFF	TGTGCCAGCAGCGCCTCGGGGGTTCGGCAGTTCTTC
TRBV11-2	TRBJ2-7	TRBD2	once	CASSRGLAGALYEQYF	TGTGCCAGCAGCCGTGGCCTAGCGGGGGCACTCTACGAGCAGTACTTC
TRBV5-1	TRBJ1-3	.	.	CASSLGGGSGNTIYF	TGCGCCAGCAGCCTTGGTGGAGGATCTGGAAACACCATATATTTT